These T cell receptor beta chains were read from a single sample in a study of a mutant IDH1 vaccine in newly diagnosed glioma. TCRdb keeps only in-frame clones here, not all; method: immunoSEQ multiplex PCR. Counted here are 75,000 to 100,000 clones, roughly 89% occurring once; the ten biggest clones make up roughly 0.6%. The sample was PBMCs, taken from a glioma patient treated with radiotherapy, temozolomide or both. The receptors were sampled from a woman aged 50 to 60 with glioma. The CDR3 runs from the conserved cysteine through the conserved F or W. The order of the fields is D gene, J gene, V gene, clone size, CDR3 protein, CDR3 DNA. A D gene is named only where the DNA matches it firmly. Rows may omit the clone size; those that give it use once, few, many or a size class.

d_call: TRBD2; j_call: TRBJ2-1; v_call: TRBV7-9; clone_size: once; cdr3_aa: CASSWTSGSSYNEQFF; cdr3_nt: TGTGCCAGCAGTTGGACTAGCGGGAGCTCCTACAATGAGCAGTTCTTC
d_call: .; j_call: TRBJ2-7; v_call: TRBV28; clone_size: .; cdr3_aa: CASSWGVSSYEQYF; cdr3_nt: TGTGCCAGCAGTTGGGGTGTGAGCTCCTACGAGCAGTACTTC
d_call: .; j_call: TRBJ2-1; v_call: TRBV11-2; clone_size: .; cdr3_aa: CASSPEGWWASGEQFF; cdr3_nt: TGTGCCAGCAGCCCCGAGGGGTGGTGGGCTTCCGGTGAGCAGTTCTTC
d_call: .; j_call: TRBJ2-3; v_call: TRBV20-1; clone_size: .; cdr3_aa: CSGYRDTQYF; cdr3_nt: TGCAGTGGTTACAGGGATACGCAGTATTTT
d_call: .; j_call: TRBJ2-2; v_call: TRBV21-1; clone_size: .; cdr3_aa: CASSKRTGAPPNTGELFF; cdr3_nt: TGTGCCAGCAGCAAGAGGACAGGGGCCCCGCCGAACACCGGGGAGCTGTTTTTT
d_call: .; j_call: TRBJ2-1; v_call: TRBV27; clone_size: .; cdr3_aa: CASCRGWTNCEQFF; cdr3_nt: TGTGCCAGCTGCAGGGGCTGGACAAACTGCGAGCAGTTCTTC
d_call: TRBD1; j_call: TRBJ1-1; v_call: TRBV27; clone_size: .; cdr3_aa: CASSSPQTGGFTEAFF; cdr3_nt: TGTGCCAGCAGTTCCCCCCAGACAGGGGGTTTCACTGAAGCTTTCTTT
d_call: .; j_call: TRBJ2-3; v_call: TRBV28; clone_size: .; cdr3_aa: CASREGWGRTDTQYF; cdr3_nt: TGTGCCAGCAGAGAGGGGTGGGGGAGGACAGATACGCAGTATTTT
d_call: .; j_call: TRBJ2-1; v_call: TRBV20-1; clone_size: .; cdr3_aa: CSASQYNEQFF; cdr3_nt: TGCAGTGCCTCTCAATACAATGAGCAGTTCTTC
d_call: .; j_call: TRBJ2-2; v_call: TRBV7-3; clone_size: .; cdr3_aa: CASSLRGRGTGELFF; cdr3_nt: TGTGCCAGCAGCTTAAGAGGGAGAGGCACCGGGGAGCTGTTTTTT
d_call: TRBD1; j_call: TRBJ2-1; v_call: TRBV2; clone_size: .; cdr3_aa: CASDRGSHNEQFF; cdr3_nt: TGTGCCAGTGACAGGGGCTCCCACAATGAGCAGTTCTTC
d_call: TRBD2; j_call: TRBJ2-7; v_call: TRBV4-1; clone_size: .; cdr3_aa: CASSQGRLAGSPSNEQYF; cdr3_nt: TGCGCCAGCAGCCAAGGACGACTAGCGGGATCACCCTCGAACGAGCAGTACTTC
d_call: .; j_call: TRBJ1-5; v_call: TRBV27; clone_size: many; cdr3_aa: CASSPQGWNQPQHF; cdr3_nt: TGTGCCAGCAGCCCACAGGGATGGAATCAGCCCCAGCATTTT
d_call: .; j_call: TRBJ2-1; v_call: TRBV18; clone_size: .; cdr3_aa: CASSPRKDNEQFF; cdr3_nt: TGTGCCAGCTCACCACGAAAAGACAATGAGCAGTTCTTC
d_call: .; j_call: TRBJ2-7; v_call: TRBV5-1; clone_size: .; cdr3_aa: CASSAEGDEQYF; cdr3_nt: TGCGCCAGCAGCGCCGAAGGGGACGAGCAGTACTTC
d_call: .; j_call: TRBJ1-2; v_call: TRBV5-1; clone_size: .; cdr3_aa: CASSLNTINYGYTF; cdr3_nt: TGCGCCAGCAGCTTGAACACGATTAACTATGGCTACACCTTC
d_call: TRBD2; j_call: TRBJ2-7; v_call: TRBV2; clone_size: .; cdr3_aa: CASTLLAGGYEQYF; cdr3_nt: TGTGCCAGCACCTTACTAGCGGGAGGCTACGAGCAGTACTTC
d_call: .; j_call: TRBJ2-2; v_call: TRBV15; clone_size: .; cdr3_aa: CATSRTENTGELFF; cdr3_nt: TGTGCCACCAGCAGGACGGAGAACACCGGGGAGCTGTTTTTT
d_call: TRBD2; j_call: TRBJ2-1; v_call: TRBV10-2; clone_size: .; cdr3_aa: CASRGLAGGDEQFF; cdr3_nt: TGCGCCAGCAGGGGACTAGCGGGTGGTGATGAGCAGTTCTTC
d_call: .; j_call: TRBJ1-2; v_call: TRBV10-1; clone_size: .; cdr3_aa: CASSESGTYGYTF; cdr3_nt: TGCGCCAGCAGTGAGTCAGGGACCTATGGCTACACCTTC
d_call: .; j_call: TRBJ2-7; v_call: TRBV2; clone_size: .; cdr3_aa: CAGGLRQSKYEQYF; cdr3_nt: TGTGCCGGGGGGTTGAGGCAGTCGAAATACGAGCAGTACTTC
d_call: TRBD2; j_call: TRBJ2-5; v_call: TRBV7-9; clone_size: .; cdr3_aa: CASSLVQPFSGRGQETQYF; cdr3_nt: TGTGCCAGCAGCTTAGTTCAGCCATTTAGCGGGAGGGGGCAAGAGACCCAGTACTTC
d_call: .; j_call: TRBJ1-2; v_call: TRBV5-1; clone_size: .; cdr3_aa: CASSLARGPNYGYTF; cdr3_nt: TGCGCCAGCAGCTTGGCCCGGGGCCCTAACTATGGCTACACCTTC
d_call: .; j_call: TRBJ2-7; v_call: TRBV4-1; clone_size: .; cdr3_aa: CASSQLQGFWYGQYF; cdr3_nt: TGCGCCAGCAGCCAACTACAGGGATTTTGGTACGGGCAGTACTTC
d_call: .; j_call: TRBJ2-1; v_call: TRBV6-6; clone_size: .; cdr3_aa: CASSYGTSSYNEQFF; cdr3_nt: TGTGCCAGCAGTTACGGGACCTCATCCTACAATGAGCAGTTCTTC
d_call: .; j_call: TRBJ2-7; v_call: TRBV4-1; clone_size: .; cdr3_aa: CASSHSSGPLSYEQYF; cdr3_nt: TGCGCCAGCAGCCACAGTTCGGGGCCCCTTTCCTACGAGCAGTACTTC
d_call: .; j_call: TRBJ2-7; v_call: TRBV28; clone_size: .; cdr3_aa: CASTSDSYEQYF; cdr3_nt: TGTGCCAGCACATCTGACTCCTACGAGCAGTACTTC
d_call: TRBD2; j_call: TRBJ2-1; v_call: TRBV7-9; clone_size: .; cdr3_aa: CASSERGTSGNEQFF; cdr3_nt: TGTGCCAGCAGCGAACGGGGGACTAGCGGCAATGAGCAGTTCTTC
d_call: .; j_call: TRBJ1-1; v_call: TRBV7-2; clone_size: .; cdr3_aa: CASSLGAGFIYVEAFF; cdr3_nt: TGTGCCAGCAGCTTAGGGGCAGGGTTTATTTATGTGGAAGCTTTCTTT
d_call: TRBD1; j_call: TRBJ2-5; v_call: TRBV5-1; clone_size: .; cdr3_aa: CASSWTGGGETQYF; cdr3_nt: TGCGCCAGCAGCTGGACAGGGGGCGGAGAGACCCAGTACTTC
d_call: TRBD2; j_call: TRBJ2-7; v_call: TRBV14; clone_size: .; cdr3_aa: CASSHRLAGGSYEQYF; cdr3_nt: TGTGCCAGCAGCCACCGCCTAGCGGGTGGGTCCTACGAGCAGTACTTC
d_call: .; j_call: TRBJ2-4; v_call: TRBV10-3; clone_size: once; cdr3_aa: CAISDVGEAKNIQYF; cdr3_nt: TGTGCCATCAGTGATGTCGGGGAGGCCAAAAACATTCAGTACTTC
d_call: TRBD2; j_call: TRBJ2-3; v_call: TRBV29-1; clone_size: .; cdr3_aa: CSVGYRLAGGPDTQYF; cdr3_nt: TGCAGCGTTGGGTATAGGCTAGCGGGAGGGCCGGATACGCAGTATTTT
d_call: .; j_call: TRBJ1-1; v_call: TRBV13; clone_size: few; cdr3_aa: CASSAQGTEAFF; cdr3_nt: TGTGCCAGCAGCGCCCAGGGAACTGAAGCTTTCTTT
d_call: .; j_call: TRBJ1-5; v_call: TRBV7-2; clone_size: .; cdr3_aa: CASSPGVLTTGQPQHF; cdr3_nt: TGTGCCAGCAGCCCCGGGGTGCTAACCACAGGTCAGCCCCAGCATTTT
d_call: .; j_call: TRBJ2-7; v_call: TRBV7-8; clone_size: .; cdr3_aa: CASSFPPTF; cdr3_nt: TGTGCCAGCAGCTTTCCCCCAACCTTC
d_call: TRBD1; j_call: TRBJ2-7; v_call: TRBV30; clone_size: .; cdr3_aa: CAWTPGTAEQYF; cdr3_nt: TGTGCCTGGACCCCGGGGACAGCCGAGCAGTACTTC
d_call: TRBD2; j_call: TRBJ2-7; v_call: TRBV7-9; clone_size: .; cdr3_aa: CASSFWVSGSYEQYF; cdr3_nt: TGTGCCAGCAGCTTCTGGGTTAGCGGGAGTTACGAGCAGTACTTC
d_call: .; j_call: TRBJ1-2; v_call: TRBV5-4; clone_size: once; cdr3_aa: CASSVGTDANYGYTF; cdr3_nt: TGTGCCAGCAGCGTTGGGACGGACGCTAACTATGGCTACACCTTC
d_call: .; j_call: TRBJ1-1; v_call: TRBV21-1; clone_size: .; cdr3_aa: CASSPQGAGTEAFF; cdr3_nt: TGTGCCAGCAGCCCGCAAGGCGCGGGCACTGAAGCTTTCTTT
d_call: .; j_call: TRBJ1-2; v_call: TRBV6-1; clone_size: .; cdr3_aa: CATVNYGYTF; cdr3_nt: TGTGCCACGGTTAACTATGGCTACACCTTC
d_call: .; j_call: TRBJ1-2; v_call: TRBV18; clone_size: .; cdr3_aa: CASSPGLLESVGYTF; cdr3_nt: TGTGCCAGCTCACCAGGACTACTAGAAAGTGTTGGCTACACCTTC
d_call: TRBD1; j_call: TRBJ1-6; v_call: TRBV19; clone_size: .; cdr3_aa: CASSLPGTDLHF; cdr3_nt: TGTGCCAGTAGCCTACCCGGGACAGATCTCCACTTT
d_call: .; j_call: TRBJ2-2; v_call: TRBV9; clone_size: once; cdr3_aa: CASSRRGANTGELFF; cdr3_nt: TGTGCCAGCAGCCGGAGGGGCGCGAACACCGGGGAGCTGTTTTTT
d_call: TRBD2; j_call: TRBJ2-3; v_call: TRBV18; clone_size: .; cdr3_aa: CASSPVAGGLTDTQYF; cdr3_nt: TGTGCCAGCTCGCCAGTAGCGGGAGGCCTCACAGATACGCAGTATTTT
d_call: .; j_call: TRBJ1-3; v_call: TRBV5-1; clone_size: .; cdr3_aa: CASSPGVSRGLGNTIYF; cdr3_nt: TGCGCCAGCAGCCCGGGGGTCTCCAGAGGACTAGGAAACACCATATATTTT